This is a list of T cell receptor beta chains from one sample in a study of breast tumors, draining lymph nodes, adjacent tissues. TCRdb analysed the multiplex PCR reads with MiXCR anew, one entry per CDR3 protein. The sample holds roughly 220,000 distinct CDR3 sequences; around 34% are singletons and the top ten take approximately 3.3%. The sample comprised axillary lymph node tissue. These receptors were collected from a female donor with breast cancer. Some clones in this sample may be carry-over from other donors' samples. Both conserved end residues are part of each CDR3. Each record gives: clone size, V gene, J gene, D gene, CDR3 protein, CDR3 DNA. The D gene is left open where the match is weak. The size of a clone is reported for some rows only, either as once, few or many, or as a class for expanded clones.

>.|TRBV11-2|TRBJ2-6|TRBD1
CASSWGTGGGANVLTF
TGTGCCAGCAGCTGGGGGACAGGGGGAGGGGCCAACGTCCTGACTTTC
>many|TRBV5-8|TRBJ2-1|.
CASSLRRALEQFF
TGTGCCAGCAGCTTGAGGCGGGCCCTCGAGCAGTTCTTC
>.|TRBV7-9|TRBJ2-2|TRBD2
CASSAIWASGRESPGELFF
TGTGCCAGCAGCGCCATCTGGGCTAGCGGGAGGGAATCCCCCGGGGAGCTGTTTTTT
>many|TRBV11-3|TRBJ2-3|TRBD2
CASSFEGGGTDTQYF
TGTGCCAGCAGCTTCGAGGGAGGGGGCACAGATACGCAGTATTTT
>many|TRBV7-2|TRBJ2-2|.
CASSDPGRGITGELFF
TGTGCCAGCAGCGACCCGGGGCGAGGGATCACCGGGGAGCTGTTTTTT
>many|TRBV10-2|TRBJ2-3|TRBD2
CASTLTSGSSPDTQYF
TGCGCCAGCACTCTGACTAGCGGGAGTAGTCCAGATACGCAGTATTTT
>many|TRBV18|TRBJ1-5|.
CASSDGTLNQPQHF
TGTGCCAGCTCAGACGGGACACTTAATCAGCCCCAGCATTTT
>.|TRBV7-2|TRBJ1-3|.
CASSRGTSGGYTIYF
TGTGCCAGCAGTCGAGGGACTAGCGGGGGATACACCATATATTTT
>.|TRBV6-1|TRBJ2-1|TRBD2
CASSPLAEPYYNEQFF
TGTGCCAGCAGCCCCCTAGCGGAACCCTACTACAATGAGCAGTTCTTC
>.|TRBV10-2|TRBJ2-5|TRBD2
CAGKPGGSAETQYF
TGCGCCGGCAAACCGGGGGGTAGCGCGGAGACCCAGTACTTC
>many|TRBV20-1|TRBJ1-3|.
CSASREATGNTIYF
TGCAGTGCTAGCCGAGAGGCGACTGGAAACACCATATATTTT
>many|TRBV19|TRBJ2-3|TRBD2
CASSIKGTSGGADTQYF
TGTGCCAGTAGTATAAAAGGGACTAGCGGGGGGGCAGATACGCAGTATTTT
>once|TRBV9|TRBJ2-1|TRBD2
CASSPPRTSGRTYNEQFF
TGTGCCAGCAGCCCCCCAAGGACTAGCGGGAGGACCTACAATGAGCAGTTCTTC
>once|TRBV7-9|TRBJ2-1|.
CASSFIQSSYNEQFF
TGTGCCAGCAGCTTCATCCAGAGCTCCTACAATGAGCAGTTCTTC
>many|TRBV7-9|TRBJ2-3|TRBD1
CASSLGTDLDTQYF
TGTGCCAGCAGCTTGGGGACAGATTTGGATACGCAGTATTTT